This T cell receptor (beta chain) was recorded in a study of cytomegalovirus exposure and HLA in healthy donors. As regards this clone: Its target is unknown.

The V gene's germline CDR1 is MNHNS and CDR2 SASEGT. The CDR3 is made up of 17 amino acids. V lost 1 base, J lost 6 bases, and 18 bases lay in between. Separation from the 666-subject first cohort characterized the approximately 130-subject validation cohort, to which the donors belonged. Regarding the study as a whole: Cytomegalovirus association was assigned to around 150 TCR beta chains. That first-cohort TCR clusters tended to co-occur in the approximately 110 validation repertoires was found in a later analysis. Cytomegalovirus status was reportedly diagnosed by the classifier with high specificity and sensitivity.

Profiled with immunoSEQ multiplex PCR; TCRdb holds only in-frame clones, not every one. Here the sample spans about 220,000 clones, about 90% being singletons. The V and J genes are TRBV6-1 and TRBJ1-4; no firm D call. Sample: PBMCs. This receptor was taken from a woman younger than 30 in good health and CMV-seronegative. DNA of the CDR3: TGTGCCAGCAGTGAAGATCGGGGTCGGGGTAGGGATGAAAAACTGTTTTTT. The encoded protein is CASSEDRGRGRDEKLFF.